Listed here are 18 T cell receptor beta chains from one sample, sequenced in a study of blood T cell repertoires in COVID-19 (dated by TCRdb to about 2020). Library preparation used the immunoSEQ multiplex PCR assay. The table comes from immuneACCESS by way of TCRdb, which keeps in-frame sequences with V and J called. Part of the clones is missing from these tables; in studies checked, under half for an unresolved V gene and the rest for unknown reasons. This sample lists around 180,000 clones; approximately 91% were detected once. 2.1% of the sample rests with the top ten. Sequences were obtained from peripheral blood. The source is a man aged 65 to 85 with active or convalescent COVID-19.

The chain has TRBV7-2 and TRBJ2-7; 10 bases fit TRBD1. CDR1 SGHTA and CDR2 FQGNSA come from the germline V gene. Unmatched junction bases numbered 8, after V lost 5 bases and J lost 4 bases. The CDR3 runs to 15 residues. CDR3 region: CASSHRQGADYEQYF. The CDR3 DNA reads TGTGCCAGCAGCCACAGACAGGGGGCGGATTACGAGCAGTACTTC.

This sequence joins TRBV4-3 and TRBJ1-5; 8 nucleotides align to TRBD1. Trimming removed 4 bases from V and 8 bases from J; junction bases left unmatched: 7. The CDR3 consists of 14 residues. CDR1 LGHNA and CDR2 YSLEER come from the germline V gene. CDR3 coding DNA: TGCGCCAGCAGCCTAGACAGGGGAATTGAGCCCCAGCATTTT. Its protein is CASSLDRGIEPQHF.

In DNA form, the CDR3 reads TGTGCCAGCAGCGAGACTAGCGGGAGGCGGTGGACCGGGGAGCTGTTTTTT. It encodes CASSETSGRRWTGELFF. This sequence joins TRBV9 and TRBJ2-2, with 13 bases matching TRBD2. The CDR3 contains 17 residues. J was trimmed by 5 bases and V by 3 bases; bases with no gene match: 7. CDR1 is SGDLS and CDR2 is YYNGEE in the germline V gene.

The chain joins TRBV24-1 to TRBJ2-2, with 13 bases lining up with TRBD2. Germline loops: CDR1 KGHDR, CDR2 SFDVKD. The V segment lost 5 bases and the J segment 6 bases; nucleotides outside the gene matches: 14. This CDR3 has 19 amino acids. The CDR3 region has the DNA TGTGCCACCAGTGCTCCGACCGGGACTAGCGGGGCTGTTCCCGGGGAGCTGTTTTTT. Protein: CATSAPTGTSGAVPGELFF.

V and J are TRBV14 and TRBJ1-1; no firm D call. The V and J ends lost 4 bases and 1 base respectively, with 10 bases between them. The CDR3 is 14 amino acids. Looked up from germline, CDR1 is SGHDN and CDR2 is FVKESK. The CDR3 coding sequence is TGTGCCAGCAGCCCTTTCCGCGGGAACACTGAAGCTTTCTTT. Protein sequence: CASSPFRGNTEAFF.

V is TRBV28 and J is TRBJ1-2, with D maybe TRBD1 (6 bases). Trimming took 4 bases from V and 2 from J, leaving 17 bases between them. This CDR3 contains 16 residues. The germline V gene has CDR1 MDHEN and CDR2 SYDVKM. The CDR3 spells CASSWEGGAVNYGYTF. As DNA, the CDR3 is TGTGCCAGCAGTTGGGAGGGGGGGGCAGTCAACTATGGCTACACCTTC.

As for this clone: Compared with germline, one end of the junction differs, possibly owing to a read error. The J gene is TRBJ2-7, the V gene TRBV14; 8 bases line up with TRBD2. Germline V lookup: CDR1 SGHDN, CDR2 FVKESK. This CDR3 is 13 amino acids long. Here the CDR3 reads CASSQGGLQREFF. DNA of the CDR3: TGTGCCAGCAGCCAAGGGGGACTCCAGCGGGAGTTCTTC.

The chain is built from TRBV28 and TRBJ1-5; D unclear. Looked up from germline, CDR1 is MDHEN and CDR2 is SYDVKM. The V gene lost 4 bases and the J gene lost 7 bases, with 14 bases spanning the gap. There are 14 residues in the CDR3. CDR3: CASSSVSPGQPQHF. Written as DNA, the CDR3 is TGTGCCAGCAGTTCTGTCTCACCCGGGCAGCCCCAGCATTTT.

The CDR3 nucleotides read TGCGCCAGCAGAGAGACGGGACAGACCCTGGAGCAGTACTTC. Residues: CASRETGQTLEQYF. The rearrangement links TRBV5-1 to TRBJ2-7, with 7 bases that match TRBD1. J lost 7 bases, V lost 5 bases, and 12 bases had no gene match. The CDR3 covers 14 residues. CDR1 and CDR2 (germline): SGHRS, YFSETQ.

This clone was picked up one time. CDR3 nucleotide sequence: TGTGCCACGACGACTAGCGGCAATGAGCAGTTCTTC. It is translated as CATTTSGNEQFF. The rearrangement uses TRBV6-5 and TRBJ2-1, with 9 bases identical to TRBD2. This CDR3 is 12 amino acids long. Trimming cost V 10 bases and J 6 bases; bases outside gene matches: 4. Germline CDR1 and CDR2: MNHEY and SVGAGI.

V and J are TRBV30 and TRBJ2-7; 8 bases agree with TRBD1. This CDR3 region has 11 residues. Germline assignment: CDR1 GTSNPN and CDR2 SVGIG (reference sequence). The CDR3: CASGGLYEQYF. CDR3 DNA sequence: TGTGCATCAGGGGGCCTCTACGAGCAGTACTTC.

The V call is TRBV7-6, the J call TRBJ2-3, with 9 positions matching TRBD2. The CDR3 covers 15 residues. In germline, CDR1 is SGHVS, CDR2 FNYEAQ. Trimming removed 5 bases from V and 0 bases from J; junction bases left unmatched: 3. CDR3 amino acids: CASSRTSESTDTQYF. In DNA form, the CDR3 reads TGTGCCAGCAGCCGGACTAGCGAGAGCACAGATACGCAGTATTTT.

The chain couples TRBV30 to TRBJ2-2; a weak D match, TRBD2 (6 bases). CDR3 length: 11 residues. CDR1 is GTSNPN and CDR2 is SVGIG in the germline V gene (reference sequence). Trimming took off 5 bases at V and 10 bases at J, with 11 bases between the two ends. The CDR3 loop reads CAWAGLKELFF. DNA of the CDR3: TGTGCCTGGGCGGGACTTAAGGAGCTGTTTTTT.

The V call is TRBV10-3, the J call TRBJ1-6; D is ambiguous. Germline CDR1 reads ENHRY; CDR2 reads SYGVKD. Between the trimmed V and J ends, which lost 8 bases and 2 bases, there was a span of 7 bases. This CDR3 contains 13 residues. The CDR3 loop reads CAIGTAYNSPLHF. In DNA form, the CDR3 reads TGTGCCATCGGAACAGCCTATAATTCACCCCTCCACTTT.

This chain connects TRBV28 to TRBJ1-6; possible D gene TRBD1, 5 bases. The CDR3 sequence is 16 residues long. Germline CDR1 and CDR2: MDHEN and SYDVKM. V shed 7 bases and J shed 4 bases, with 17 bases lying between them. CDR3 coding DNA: TGTGCCAGCACCCCACCCGGGACTTTATATAATTCACCCCTCCACTTT. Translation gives CASTPPGTLYNSPLHF.

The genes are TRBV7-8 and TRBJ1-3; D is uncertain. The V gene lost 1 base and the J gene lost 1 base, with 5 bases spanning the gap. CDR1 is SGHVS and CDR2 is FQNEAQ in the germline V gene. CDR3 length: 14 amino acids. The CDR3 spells CASSLGVSGNTIYF. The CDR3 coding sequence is TGTGCCAGCAGCTTAGGAGTTTCTGGAAACACCATATATTTT.

In DNA, the CDR3 is TGTGCCAGCAGCGAGCAGGGGGCTCGAGATGGCTACACCTTC. This translates into CASSEQGARDGYTF. The gene calls are TRBV2 and TRBJ1-2, with TRBD1 matching over 8 bases. This CDR3 has 14 residues. Germline CDR1 reads SNHLY; CDR2 reads FYNNEI. J lost 6 bases, V lost 6 bases, and 9 bases had no gene match.

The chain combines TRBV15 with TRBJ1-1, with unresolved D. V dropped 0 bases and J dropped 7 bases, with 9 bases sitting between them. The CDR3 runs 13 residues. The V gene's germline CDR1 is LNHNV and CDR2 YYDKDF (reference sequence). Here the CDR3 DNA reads TGTGCCACCAGCAGAGAGGCGGAGGTTGAAGCTTTCTTT. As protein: CATSREAEVEAFF.